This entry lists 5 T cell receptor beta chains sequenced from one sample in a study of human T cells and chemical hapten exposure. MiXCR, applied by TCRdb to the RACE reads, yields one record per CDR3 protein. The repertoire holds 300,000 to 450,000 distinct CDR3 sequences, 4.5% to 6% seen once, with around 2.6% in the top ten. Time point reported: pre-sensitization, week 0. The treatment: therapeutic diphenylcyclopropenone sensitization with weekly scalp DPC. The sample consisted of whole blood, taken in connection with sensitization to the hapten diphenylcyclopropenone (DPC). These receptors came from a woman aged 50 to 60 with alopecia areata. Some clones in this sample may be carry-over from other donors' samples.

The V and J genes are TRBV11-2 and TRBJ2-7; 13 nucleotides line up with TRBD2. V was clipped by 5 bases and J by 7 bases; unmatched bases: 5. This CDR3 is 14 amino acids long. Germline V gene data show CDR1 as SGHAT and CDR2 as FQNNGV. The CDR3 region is CASSPGLAGREQYF. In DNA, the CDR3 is TGTGCCAGCAGCCCGGGACTAGCGGGGAGGGAGCAGTACTTC. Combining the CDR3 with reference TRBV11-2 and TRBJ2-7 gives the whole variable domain EAGVAQSPRYKIIEKRQSVAFWCNPISGHATLYWYQQILGQGPKLLIQFQNNGVVDDSQLPKDRFSAERLKGVDSTLKIQPAKLEDSAVYLCASSPGLAGREQYFGPGTRLTVT.

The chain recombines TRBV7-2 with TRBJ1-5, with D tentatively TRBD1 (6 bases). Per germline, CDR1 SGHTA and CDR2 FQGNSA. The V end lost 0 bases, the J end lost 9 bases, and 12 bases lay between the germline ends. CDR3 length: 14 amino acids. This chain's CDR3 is CASSLAYTGLPQHF. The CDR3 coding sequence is TGTGCCAGCAGCTTAGCCTATACAGGGCTGCCCCAGCATTTT.

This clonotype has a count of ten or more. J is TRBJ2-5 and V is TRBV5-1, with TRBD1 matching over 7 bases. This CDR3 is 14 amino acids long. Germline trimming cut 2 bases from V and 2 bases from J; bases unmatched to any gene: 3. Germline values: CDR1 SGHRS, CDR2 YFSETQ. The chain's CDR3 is CASSLMGQQETQYF. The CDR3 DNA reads TGCGCCAGCAGCTTAATGGGACAGCAAGAGACCCAGTACTTC.

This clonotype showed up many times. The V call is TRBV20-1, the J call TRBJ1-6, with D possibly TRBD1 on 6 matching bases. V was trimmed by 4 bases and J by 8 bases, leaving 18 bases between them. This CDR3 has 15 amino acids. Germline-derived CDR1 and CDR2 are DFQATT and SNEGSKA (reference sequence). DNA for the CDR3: TGCAGTGCTAAGGGGGGGGCAGGTCGGGATTCACCCCTCCACTTT. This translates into CSAKGGAGRDSPLHF.

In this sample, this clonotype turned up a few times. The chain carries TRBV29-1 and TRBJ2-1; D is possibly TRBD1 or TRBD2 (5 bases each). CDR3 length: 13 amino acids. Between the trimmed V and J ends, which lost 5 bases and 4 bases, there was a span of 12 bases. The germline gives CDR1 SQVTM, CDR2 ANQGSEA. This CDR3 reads CSVTRGWYNEQFF. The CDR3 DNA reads TGCAGCGTTACGAGGGGTTGGTACAATGAGCAGTTCTTC.